This TCR beta chain was captured by sequencing in a study of blood T cell repertoires in COVID-19. Study summary: Material from acute and convalescent COVID-19 was sourced from the United States, Italy and Spain. PBMCs, B-cell-depleted T cells, or T cells provided the cDNA or gDNA that made up the material.

Germline CDR1 reads PRHDT; CDR2 reads FYEKMQ (reference sequence). This CDR3 contains 14 residues. The V and J ends lost 5 bases and 0 bases respectively, with 9 bases between them. Authors' analysis steps: Nucleated cell counts were estimated from reference gene primer amplification. This table comes from immunoSEQ multiplex PCR, and its TCRdb copy is limited to in-frame clones, with some not included. That table is the source of V, J and clone size, and D and trimming were worked out from the DNA. The data hold about 80,000 clones, with about nine tenths observed a single time. The sample comprised peripheral blood. The source is a woman of 80 years or more with acute or convalescent COVID-19. The chain recombines TRBV13 with TRBJ2-3; no definite D call. In nucleotides, the CDR3 is TGTGCCAGCAGCCTAGTTTCTAGCACAGATACGCAGTATTTT. This sequence encodes CASSLVSSTDTQYF.